This entry lists 21 T cell receptor beta chains sequenced from one sample in a study of identical twins. A single record per CDR3 protein comes from TCRdb applying MiXCR to the 5' RACE reads. The table has some 660,000 distinct CDR3 sequences, over 8.5% seen once; the top ten hold around 0.98%. Another study also made use of these data, one on yellow fever vaccine responses in identical twins.

The sequencing sample was made of PBMCs. These receptors came from a young woman in good health.

The CDR3 loop is CASSLGAGWDQPQHF. The CDR3 bases are TGTGCCAGCAGCTTGGGGGCAGGTTGGGATCAGCCCCAGCATTTT. The V call is TRBV5-6, the J call TRBJ1-5; D is undetermined. CDR3 size: 15 residues. The V and J ends lost 0 bases and 5 bases respectively, with 12 bases between them. Germline CDR1 and CDR2: SGHDT and YYEEEE.

This clonotype has more than one count but fewer than ten. The chain employs TRBV9 and TRBJ2-5, with 10 bases lining up with TRBD1. The CDR3 is 16 amino acids. J gave up 4 bases and V 3 bases, and 9 bases lay outside the gene matches. Germline V lookup: CDR1 SGDLS, CDR2 YYNGEE. Written as DNA, the CDR3 is TGTGCCAGCAGCGGCCCGGGACAGGGGAGTCCAGAGACCCAGTACTTC. This sequence encodes CASSGPGQGSPETQYF.

The rearrangement joins TRBV28 to TRBJ2-7; D remains unclear. V was cut by 5 bases and J by 9 bases, with 11 bases left in between. The CDR3 runs to 11 residues. Germline CDR1 reads MDHEN; CDR2 reads SYDVKM. For the CDR3, the DNA is TGTGCCAGCAGTACCCAGAGACGGCAGTACTTC. The encoded protein is CASSTQRRQYF.

The rearrangement links TRBV7-2 to TRBJ2-1, with 14 bases fitting TRBD2. In germline, CDR1 is SGHTA, CDR2 FQGNSA. The CDR3 length is 16 residues. The J segment lost 4 bases and the V segment lost 5 bases, leaving 4 bases of the junction unmatched. CDR3 bases: TGTGCCAGCAGCGGGACTAGCGGGAGAGAATACAATGAGCAGTTCTTC. Protein: CASSGTSGREYNEQFF. The full variable domain, completed using reference TRBV7-2 and TRBJ2-1, is GAGVSQSPSNKVTEKGKDVELRCDPISGHTALYWYRQSLGQGLEFLIYFQGNSAPDKSGLPSDRFSAERTGGSVSTLTIQRTQQEDSAVYLCASSGTSGREYNEQFFGPGTRLTVL.

There are a few counts of this clonotype. The chain joins TRBV20-1 to TRBJ1-1; 10 bases agree with TRBD1. The trim removed 5 bases at V and 10 bases at J, leaving 13 bases unmatched. The germline CDR1 and CDR2 sequences are DFQATT and SNEGSKA (reference sequence). The CDR3 runs to 14 residues. The CDR3 coding sequence is TGCAGTGCTGCCGAGACAGGGGGCGCGTGGGTAGCTTTCTTT. Translation gives CSAAETGGAWVAFF.

This clonotype was recorded a few times. The J gene is TRBJ2-3, the V gene TRBV28; D perhaps matches TRBD1 (6 bases). Deletions cut 10 bases from V and 3 bases from J, with 17 bases between. The germline V gene encodes CDR1 MDHEN and CDR2 SYDVKM. This CDR3 has 14 amino acids. This CDR3 is CATQGQGFTDTQYF. DNA of the CDR3: TGTGCCACGCAGGGGCAGGGATTTACAGATACGCAGTATTTT.

There are a few counts of this clonotype. The chain is built from TRBV5-1 and TRBJ2-2; no firm D call. Germline CDR1 SGHRS, CDR2 YFSETQ. V lost 0 bases, J lost 4 bases, and 10 bases lay in between. The CDR3 sequence is 15 residues long. For the CDR3, the DNA is TGCGCCAGCAGCTTGGACAGATCCTCCACCGGGGAGCTGTTTTTT. Translated: CASSLDRSSTGELFF.

This clonotype has a handful of counts. The chain couples TRBV18 to TRBJ2-3; 14 bases are shared with TRBD2. The CDR3 covers 18 residues. Trimming at V came to 4 bases and at J to 4 bases, leaving 10 bases not matched to a gene. Per germline, CDR1 KGHSH and CDR2 LQKENI. CDR3 residues: CASSRFPGTSGGSDTQYF. CDR3 bases: TGTGCCAGCTCACGGTTCCCCGGGACTAGCGGGGGCTCAGATACGCAGTATTTT.

The chain has TRBV14 and TRBJ1-1; D gene ambiguous. The V and J ends lost 3 bases and 1 base respectively, with 12 bases between them. The CDR3 totals 15 residues. Germline CDR1 and CDR2: SGHDN and FVKESK. The CDR3 reads CASSQDTTANTEAFF. CDR3 sequence (DNA): TGTGCCAGCAGCCAGGATACCACAGCGAACACTGAAGCTTTCTTT.

There are a few counts of this clonotype. The V gene is TRBV27, the J gene TRBJ2-1; D is unresolved. CDR3 size: 13 residues. Trimming cost V 3 bases and J 7 bases, with 10 bases left between them. Germline lookup yields CDR1 MNHEY and CDR2 SMNVEV (reference sequence). CDR3 in DNA: TGTGCCAGCAGTTTGGGCCCTATGAATGAGCAGTTCTTC. Protein sequence: CASSLGPMNEQFF.

The rearrangement links TRBV14 to TRBJ1-2; D is possibly TRBD1 (5 bases). The CDR3 length is 15 residues. Between the trimmed V and J ends, which lost 0 bases and 4 bases, there was a span of 12 bases. Germline lookup yields CDR1 SGHDN and CDR2 FVKESK. CDR3 bases: TGTGCCAGCAGCCAAGATGTTGCGGGGGGCTATGGCTACACCTTC. This gives the protein CASSQDVAGGYGYTF.

This clonotype was seen at least ten times. This sequence joins TRBV29-1 and TRBJ2-6; no clear D. Germline V CDR1 and CDR2: SQVTM, ANQGSEA. Trimming stripped 6 bases from V and 0 bases from J, with 12 bases between. This CDR3 spans 15 amino acids. The CDR3 reads CSVLDSLSGANVLTF. The CDR3 region has the DNA TGCAGCGTCCTAGACTCCCTCTCTGGGGCCAACGTCCTGACTTTC.

This clonotype has just a few counts. The V call is TRBV20-1, the J call TRBJ2-1, with D maybe TRBD2 (5 bases). This CDR3 region has 14 residues. The ends were cut back, 0 bases at V and 6 bases at J, with 12 bases in the middle. CDR1 is DFQATT, CDR2 SNEGSKA, per germline (reference sequence). The CDR3 region is CSARDPRGVNEQFF. For the CDR3, the DNA is TGCAGTGCTAGAGATCCCCGGGGTGTCAATGAGCAGTTCTTC.

The J gene is TRBJ2-7, the V gene TRBV7-9, with D unresolved. V gave up 8 bases and J gave up 4 bases, with 12 bases separating them. CDR3 size: 12 residues. Germline values: CDR1 SEHNR, CDR2 FQNEAQ (reference sequence). DNA of the CDR3: TGTGCCAGCCTGGGTAACACGTACGAGCAGTACTTC. Translating it yields CASLGNTYEQYF.

This clonotype was detected only a few times. V is TRBV20-1 and J is TRBJ2-2; no clear D. The CDR3 extends over 12 amino acids. Germline CDR1 DFQATT, CDR2 SNEGSKA (reference sequence). Here the CDR3 reads CSAAEWTGELFF. Written as DNA, the CDR3 is TGCAGCGCGGCTGAATGGACCGGGGAGCTGTTTTTT.

The sample holds a few counts of this clonotype. The V gene is TRBV14, the J gene TRBJ2-3; 7 bases are a match to TRBD2. Germline CDR1 is SGHDN and CDR2 is FVKESK. The ends lost 1 base at V and 6 bases at J; junction bases unmatched: 10. The CDR3 loop spans 16 amino acids. CDR3 coding DNA: TGTGCCAGCAGCCAAGCCGTTTCGGGGGGATTGGATACGCAGTATTTT. It encodes CASSQAVSGGLDTQYF.

The chain employs TRBV30 and TRBJ2-6; D not resolved. Trimming removed 4 bases at V and 5 bases at J, with 6 bases between. The CDR3 loop spans 12 amino acids. Germline values: CDR1 GTSNPN, CDR2 SVGIG (reference sequence). The CDR3 DNA follows: TGTGCCTGGATTTCCCGGGCCAACGTCCTGACTTTC. It specifies CAWISRANVLTF.

The sample holds many counts of this clonotype. The V gene is TRBV6-1, the J gene TRBJ2-4; D unclear. The CDR3 has 16 amino acids. Germline lookup yields CDR1 MNHNS and CDR2 SASEGT. Between the trimmed V and J ends, which lost 6 bases and 0 bases, there was a span of 15 bases. The CDR3 here is CASSITTVVAKNIQYF. CDR3 nucleotide sequence: TGTGCCAGCAGCATTACCACAGTAGTAGCCAAAAACATTCAGTACTTC.

V gene TRBV10-3 combines with J gene TRBJ2-3; 11 bases map to TRBD2. The CDR3 runs to 16 residues. Trimming at V came to 0 bases and at J to 4 bases, leaving 3 bases not matched to a gene. Germline V lookup: CDR1 ENHRY, CDR2 SYGVKD. This CDR3 reads CAISESSGRVADTQYF. For the CDR3, the DNA is TGTGCCATCAGTGAGTCTAGCGGGAGGGTGGCAGATACGCAGTATTTT.

The V and J genes are TRBV6-5 and TRBJ2-7, with D possibly matching TRBD2 (5 bases). The CDR3 runs to 13 residues. CDR1 MNHEY and CDR2 SVGAGI come from the germline V gene. The V and J ends lost 2 bases and 3 bases respectively, with 8 bases between them. CDR3 bases: TGTGCCAGCAGTTACGGCGCGGGCTACGAGCAGTACTTC. Amino acids: CASSYGAGYEQYF.

The chain uses TRBV5-1 and TRBJ1-1; possibly TRBD1 for D (5 bases). The CDR3 runs to 14 residues. V was cut by 2 bases and J by 3 bases, with 11 bases left in between. CDR1 is SGHRS and CDR2 is YFSETQ in the germline V gene. The CDR3 sequence: CASSLGTTYTEAFF. CDR3 in DNA: TGCGCCAGCAGCTTAGGGACGACTTACACTGAAGCTTTCTTT.